This note documents a single T cell receptor beta chain sequence. The antigen is unknown. This CDR3 contains 17 residues. This specimen comes from a study of T cells in localized non-small cell lung cancer. Overall study results and limits: Adjacent lung had a median about 55 of the 100 largest tumor clones.

Profiled with immunoSEQ multiplex PCR; TCRdb holds only in-frame clones, not every one. There are 4,000 or so clones in the sample; just over 30% occur only once, and around a tenth lies in the top ten. Neighboring lung without atypia was obtained no less than 2 cm from the tumor margin. The sample was normal lung tissue next to the tumor, taken before any cancer treatment. The receptor's source is a male donor at least 60 years old with stage III lung adenocarcinoma. The chain combines TRBV1 with TRBJ1-4; the D call in the table, TRBD1, was not verified against the DNA. TRBV1 is tagged as a pseudogene. This CDR3 reads CASSQGQGARVNEKLFF. CDR3 nucleotides: TGCGCCAGCAGCCAAGGACAGGGGGCGCGGGTGAATGAAAAACTGTTTTTT.